The sequence of this TCR beta chain was determined in a study of cytomegalovirus exposure and HLA in healthy donors. A multiplex PCR was run with 60 Vbeta primers and 13 Jbeta primers. Here immunoSEQ multiplex PCR was the method, and the copy in TCRdb shows in-frame clones only, minus some. The sample comprises fewer than 80,000 clones, roughly 78% of which are singletons, and 2% to 2.5% rests with the top ten. CDR3 size: 12 residues. Germline CDR1 and CDR2: SQVTM and ANQGSEA. V lost 2 bases and J 3 bases, leaving 7 bases between the germline ends. The J gene is TRBJ1-2, the V gene TRBV29-1; D call uncertain. The receptor comes from a man aged 25 to 40 in good health and CMV-seronegative. Sequenced material: PBMCs. The CDR3 DNA sequence: TGCAGCGTTGAATCGGCGGACTATGGCTACACCTTC. The encoded protein is CSVESADYGYTF.